These 2 T cell receptor beta chains share one sample of origin, sequenced in a study of T-cell memory formation after mild COVID-19. MiXCR, run by TCRdb on the 5' RACE reads, gives a single entry per CDR3 protein. Here the sample spans 300,000 to 400,000 distinct CDR3 sequences, 10% to 15% being singletons. Sequencing was performed on PBMCs or a T cell subset sorted from them (not recorded which). The receptor source for this set is a man between 18 and 29 years old who had mild COVID-19 (a few samples of this study predate the infection). Cell type and time point are not known.

This clonotype was recorded many times. The chain employs TRBV12-3 or TRBV12-4 and TRBJ2-3; TRBD1 matches 9 bases. Germline trimming cut 6 bases from V and 4 bases from J; bases unmatched to any gene: 8. The CDR3 covers 15 residues. CDR3 DNA: TGTGCCAGCAGATCCGGACAGGGGATCGCAGATACGCAGTATTTT. Its translation is CASRSGQGIADTQYF.

This clonotype was counted a few times. The chain has TRBV12-3 or TRBV12-4 and TRBJ2-6, with D possibly being TRBD1 or TRBD2 (5 bases each). The CDR3 spans 15 residues. The V gene lost 6 bases and the J gene lost 6 bases, with 15 bases spanning the gap. For the CDR3, the DNA is TGTGCCAGCAGCCGAGGGGATCGCGAGGCCAACGTCCTGACTTTC. This translates into CASSRGDREANVLTF.